The T cell receptor (beta chain) described here comes from a study of blood T cell repertoires in COVID-19. The wider study: COVID-19 samples, acute and convalescent, were from the United States, Italy and Spain. The analysed material was cDNA or gDNA that came from T cells, B-cell-depleted T cells, or PBMCs.

The germline CDR1 and CDR2 sequences are LGHDT and YNNKEL (reference sequence). The CDR3 runs to 17 residues. Unmatched junction bases numbered 8, after V lost 4 bases and J lost 1 base. Per the study methods: For nucleated cells, counts were estimated from reference gene primer amplification. The protocol was immunoSEQ multiplex PCR, while the TCRdb copy is restricted to in-frame clones and leaves out a portion. D and trimming come from the DNA, and the V and J calls and clone size come from that table. The sample consists of approximately 140,000 clones, roughly 78% of them appearing once. This clone was counted between two and nine times.

The receptor comes from a man aged 60-69 years with acute or convalescent COVID-19. This chain links TRBV3-1 (or the pseudogene TRBV3-2) with TRBJ2-1, with 9 bases matching TRBD2. Material for sequencing was peripheral blood. DNA of the CDR3: TGTGCCAGCAGCCTAAGTGGACTAGCGCGATCCTACAATGAGCAGTTCTTC. Its protein is CASSLSGLARSYNEQFF.